A selection of T cell receptor beta chains follows, all from one sample in a study of cytomegalovirus exposure and HLA in healthy donors. The data were produced by immunoSEQ multiplex PCR, yet TCRdb's version contains in-frame clones alone and is incomplete. The repertoire has around 120,000 clones, roughly 89% of them found once; the top ten carry approximately 2.1%. Sequencing used PBMCs. These receptors were obtained from a woman between 18 and 29 years old in good health and CMV-seronegative. CDR3s include the opening cysteine and the closing phenylalanine or tryptophan. Each record gives: clone size, V gene, D gene, J gene, CDR3 DNA, CDR3 protein. A D gene is named only where the DNA matches it firmly. Size values are once, few and many counts, or a class for expanded clones, and some rows have none.

clone_size: -; v_call: TRBV12-2; d_call: -; j_call: TRBJ2-7; cdr3_nt: TGTGCAAGTCGCCACGGAACAGGGGGATACTACGAGCAGTACTTC; cdr3_aa: CASRHGTGGYYEQYF
clone_size: -; v_call: TRBV9; d_call: -; j_call: TRBJ1-3; cdr3_nt: TGTGCCAGCAGCCCTCAGGGGAGCTCTGGAAACACCATATATTTT; cdr3_aa: CASSPQGSSGNTIYF
clone_size: -; v_call: TRBV13; d_call: TRBD1; j_call: TRBJ2-7; cdr3_nt: TGTGCCAGCAGCATGAGGACAGGGACGAAAACCTACGAGCAGTACTTC; cdr3_aa: CASSMRTGTKTYEQYF
clone_size: -; v_call: TRBV5-4; d_call: -; j_call: TRBJ2-7; cdr3_nt: TGTGCCAGCAGCTACGACTTATCTTACGAGCAGTACTTC; cdr3_aa: CASSYDLSYEQYF
clone_size: -; v_call: TRBV11-3; d_call: TRBD2; j_call: TRBJ2-7; cdr3_nt: TGTGCCAGCAGCGCCCCCGGGACTAGCGGGAGTGGGGCCTCCTACGAGCAGTACTTC; cdr3_aa: CASSAPGTSGSGASYEQYF
clone_size: -; v_call: TRBV10-2; d_call: -; j_call: TRBJ2-5; cdr3_nt: TGCGCCAGCAGTGGTGTTGGGCCTGGGACCCAGTACTTC; cdr3_aa: CASSGVGPGTQYF
clone_size: -; v_call: TRBV19; d_call: -; j_call: TRBJ2-4; cdr3_nt: TGTGCCAGTAGTATAGTAGGGGGTGGAAACATTCAGTACTTC; cdr3_aa: CASSIVGGGNIQYF
clone_size: -; v_call: TRBV9; d_call: TRBD2; j_call: TRBJ2-5; cdr3_nt: TGTGCCAGCGGGTACACGGGGGGGCCGGGAGAGACCCAGTACTTC; cdr3_aa: CASGYTGGPGETQYF
clone_size: -; v_call: TRBV5-1; d_call: -; j_call: TRBJ2-7; cdr3_nt: TGCGCCAGCAGCTTAAATGGACAGCCCTACGAGCAGTACTTC; cdr3_aa: CASSLNGQPYEQYF
clone_size: -; v_call: TRBV27; d_call: TRBD1; j_call: TRBJ1-5; cdr3_nt: TGTGCCAGCAGTGCAGGGGGCTCCTTCAATCAGCCCCAGCATTTT; cdr3_aa: CASSAGGSFNQPQHF
clone_size: -; v_call: TRBV5-1; d_call: -; j_call: TRBJ2-7; cdr3_nt: TGCGCCAGCAGCTTGGCTCTAGCCGAGTACGAGCAGTACTTC; cdr3_aa: CASSLALAEYEQYF
clone_size: -; v_call: TRBV28; d_call: TRBD2; j_call: TRBJ2-7; cdr3_nt: TGTGCCAGCAGTTCGGGAGGGATCGGGGAGCAGTACTTC; cdr3_aa: CASSSGGIGEQYF
clone_size: -; v_call: TRBV13; d_call: -; j_call: TRBJ2-7; cdr3_nt: TGTGCCAGCAGCTCGACAGGCGTCGAGCAGTACTTC; cdr3_aa: CASSSTGVEQYF
clone_size: -; v_call: TRBV7-2; d_call: TRBD2; j_call: TRBJ2-3; cdr3_nt: TGTGCCAGCAGCTTAGGCGGGAGCCGCACAGATACGCAGTATTTT; cdr3_aa: CASSLGGSRTDTQYF
clone_size: -; v_call: TRBV10-2; d_call: TRBD2; j_call: TRBJ2-7; cdr3_nt: TGCGCCAGCAGCCCGGGACTAGCGGGCGAGTACGAGCAGTACTTC; cdr3_aa: CASSPGLAGEYEQYF
clone_size: -; v_call: TRBV21-1; d_call: -; j_call: TRBJ1-6; cdr3_nt: TGTGCCAGCAGCAAAGGATTTCGGGGAAGGTGTAATTCACCCCTCCACTTT; cdr3_aa: CASSKGFRGRCNSPLHF
clone_size: few; v_call: TRBV9; d_call: -; j_call: TRBJ2-1; cdr3_nt: TGTGCCAGCAGCGCGGGGGAGCCCTACAATGAGCAGTTCTTC; cdr3_aa: CASSAGEPYNEQFF
clone_size: -; v_call: TRBV18; d_call: -; j_call: TRBJ2-2; cdr3_nt: TGTGCCAGCTCACAAAATGGACTGTTCAACACCGGGGAGCTGTTTTTT; cdr3_aa: CASSQNGLFNTGELFF
clone_size: -; v_call: TRBV6-5; d_call: TRBD1; j_call: TRBJ1-2; cdr3_nt: TGTGCCAGCGGCGACAGGGTACAGGGGGGCTACACCTTC; cdr3_aa: CASGDRVQGGYTF
clone_size: -; v_call: TRBV19; d_call: -; j_call: TRBJ2-3; cdr3_nt: TGTGCCAGTAGCCTTGGGGGGAGTATCGCAGATACGCAGTATTTT; cdr3_aa: CASSLGGSIADTQYF
clone_size: -; v_call: TRBV5-4; d_call: -; j_call: TRBJ2-1; cdr3_nt: TGTGCCAGCAGCTTAGATCTATATGAGCAGTTCTTC; cdr3_aa: CASSLDLYEQFF
clone_size: -; v_call: TRBV4-3; d_call: TRBD2; j_call: TRBJ2-2; cdr3_nt: TGCGCCAGCAGCCCCTCCGGGACTAGCTGGGGGGAGCTGTTTTTT; cdr3_aa: CASSPSGTSWGELFF
clone_size: -; v_call: TRBV28; d_call: -; j_call: TRBJ1-1; cdr3_nt: TGTGCCAGCAGGCCCTCCCTCTCCGGGGGCACTGAAGCTTTCTTT; cdr3_aa: CASRPSLSGGTEAFF
clone_size: -; v_call: TRBV2; d_call: -; j_call: TRBJ1-5; cdr3_nt: TGTGCCAGCAGTCGACATGTTAGCAATCAGCCCCAGCATTTT; cdr3_aa: CASSRHVSNQPQHF
clone_size: -; v_call: TRBV6-5; d_call: -; j_call: TRBJ2-1; cdr3_nt: TGTGCCAGCAGGGGCGGGACTCGAAACAATGAGCAGTTCTTC; cdr3_aa: CASRGGTRNNEQFF
clone_size: -; v_call: TRBV5-6; d_call: -; j_call: TRBJ2-2; cdr3_nt: TGTGCCAGCAGCTTGGTCGGGGGGCCGAACACCGGGGAGCTGTTTTTT; cdr3_aa: CASSLVGGPNTGELFF
clone_size: few; v_call: TRBV7-9; d_call: -; j_call: TRBJ1-5; cdr3_nt: TGTGCCAGCAGCCAGGACAGCAGCAATCAGCCCCAGCATTTT; cdr3_aa: CASSQDSSNQPQHF
clone_size: -; v_call: TRBV2; d_call: -; j_call: TRBJ1-5; cdr3_nt: TGTGCCAGCAGTTCTGGGGGCGCGGGCCAGCCCCAGCATTTT; cdr3_aa: CASSSGGAGQPQHF
clone_size: -; v_call: TRBV5-6; d_call: -; j_call: TRBJ1-1; cdr3_nt: TGTGCCAGCAGCTTGCTATCAGCGGGAGTTAACACTGAAGCTTTCTTT; cdr3_aa: CASSLLSAGVNTEAFF
clone_size: -; v_call: TRBV5-4; d_call: -; j_call: TRBJ2-2; cdr3_nt: TGTGCCAGCAGCTTTGGAGTAGCGGTGAACACCGGGGAGCTGTTTTTT; cdr3_aa: CASSFGVAVNTGELFF
clone_size: -; v_call: TRBV7-9; d_call: -; j_call: TRBJ2-3; cdr3_nt: TGTGCCAGCAGCCCGCCTTTTCGGTACACAGATACGCAGTATTTT; cdr3_aa: CASSPPFRYTDTQYF
clone_size: -; v_call: TRBV7-9; d_call: TRBD1; j_call: TRBJ1-2; cdr3_nt: TGTGCCAGCAGCTTAGGGAGTCAGGGGGTTTATGGCTACACCTTC; cdr3_aa: CASSLGSQGVYGYTF
clone_size: -; v_call: TRBV5-1; d_call: -; j_call: TRBJ2-3; cdr3_nt: TGCGCCAGCAGCCGGAGGCGTTTGGAGGACCGAAGCACAGATACGCAGTATTTT; cdr3_aa: CASSRRRLEDRSTDTQYF
clone_size: -; v_call: TRBV27; d_call: TRBD2; j_call: TRBJ2-3; cdr3_nt: TGTGCCAGCAGTTTTTTAGCGGGGTTCACAGATACGCAGTATTTT; cdr3_aa: CASSFLAGFTDTQYF
clone_size: -; v_call: TRBV7-9; d_call: -; j_call: TRBJ2-1; cdr3_nt: TGTGCCAGCAGCTTAATCGGCTCGGGAGCTGGCAATGAGCAGTTCTTC; cdr3_aa: CASSLIGSGAGNEQFF
clone_size: -; v_call: TRBV5-1; d_call: TRBD1; j_call: TRBJ1-4; cdr3_nt: TGCGCCAGCAGCCATGGACAGGGTGGGGCTAATGAAAAACTGTTTTTT; cdr3_aa: CASSHGQGGANEKLFF
clone_size: -; v_call: TRBV6-5; d_call: TRBD2; j_call: TRBJ2-1; cdr3_nt: TGTGCCAGCAGGTTCCGGGGGGGCCGCAATGAGCAGTTCTTC; cdr3_aa: CASRFRGGRNEQFF
clone_size: -; v_call: TRBV2; d_call: TRBD2; j_call: TRBJ2-3; cdr3_nt: TGTGCCAGCAGCTCCGGGACTAGCGGGAGGGGAAGCACAGATACGCAGTATTTT; cdr3_aa: CASSSGTSGRGSTDTQYF
clone_size: -; v_call: TRBV7-9; d_call: TRBD1; j_call: TRBJ1-1; cdr3_nt: TGTGCCAGCAGGCCTGGACAGGGGGCTGGCACTGAAGCTTTCTTT; cdr3_aa: CASRPGQGAGTEAFF
clone_size: once; v_call: TRBV6-1; d_call: -; j_call: TRBJ2-7; cdr3_nt: TGTGCCAGCAGTGAAGGGTACAACAGGGTGAGGGAGCAGTACTTC; cdr3_aa: CASSEGYNRVREQYF
clone_size: -; v_call: TRBV7-9; d_call: TRBD2; j_call: TRBJ2-7; cdr3_nt: TGTGCCAGCAGCTTACCCTTTTACCTAGCGGAGGGGACTACCGAGCAGTACTTC; cdr3_aa: CASSLPFYLAEGTTEQYF
clone_size: -; v_call: TRBV30; d_call: -; j_call: TRBJ1-2; cdr3_nt: TGTGCCTGGAGTTCCCCGACGCGGGGCTACACCTTC; cdr3_aa: CAWSSPTRGYTF
clone_size: -; v_call: TRBV10-2; d_call: -; j_call: TRBJ2-7; cdr3_nt: TGCGCCAGCAGTTCCCCTCAGCAGTACTTC; cdr3_aa: CASSSPQQYF
clone_size: -; v_call: TRBV6-5; d_call: -; j_call: TRBJ1-6; cdr3_nt: TGTGCCAGCAGTTCCGGGAGCTCCTATAATTCACCCCTCCACTTT; cdr3_aa: CASSSGSSYNSPLHF
clone_size: -; v_call: TRBV30; d_call: -; j_call: TRBJ2-1; cdr3_nt: TGTGCCTGGAGTCTAGGGGTTTACAATGAGCAGTTCTTC; cdr3_aa: CAWSLGVYNEQFF
clone_size: -; v_call: TRBV13; d_call: TRBD1; j_call: TRBJ1-1; cdr3_nt: TGTGCCAGCAGGGTGGACAGGGTCGGTGAAGCTTTCTTT; cdr3_aa: CASRVDRVGEAFF
clone_size: once; v_call: TRBV7-7; d_call: -; j_call: TRBJ2-7; cdr3_nt: TGTGCCAGCAGCACCCGCTATATCGCTACCTACGAGCAGTACTTC; cdr3_aa: CASSTRYIATYEQYF
clone_size: -; v_call: TRBV28; d_call: TRBD1; j_call: TRBJ2-7; cdr3_nt: TGTGCCAGCAGTTTAGGGTCCACAGGGGGGTACGAGCAGTACTTC; cdr3_aa: CASSLGSTGGYEQYF
clone_size: -; v_call: TRBV4-1; d_call: TRBD2; j_call: TRBJ2-1; cdr3_nt: TGCGCCAGCAGCCAAGATATGCGGACTAGCGGCAGTTACAATGAGCAGTTCTTC; cdr3_aa: CASSQDMRTSGSYNEQFF